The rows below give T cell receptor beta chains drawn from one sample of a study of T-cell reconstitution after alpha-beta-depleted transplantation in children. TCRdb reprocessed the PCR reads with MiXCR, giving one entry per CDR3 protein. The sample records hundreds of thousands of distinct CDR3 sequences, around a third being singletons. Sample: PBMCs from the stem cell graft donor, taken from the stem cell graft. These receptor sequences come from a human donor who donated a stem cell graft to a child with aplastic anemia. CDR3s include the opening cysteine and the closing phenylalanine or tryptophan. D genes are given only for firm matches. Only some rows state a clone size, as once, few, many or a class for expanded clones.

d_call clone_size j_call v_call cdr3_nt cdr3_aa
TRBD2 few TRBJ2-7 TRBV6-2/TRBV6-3 TGTGCCAGCACAAAAGAAGCCGGGACTAGCTACGAGCAGTACTTC CASTKEAGTSYEQYF
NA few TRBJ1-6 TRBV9 TGTGCCAGCAGCGAGTGGGGGGGCGGATCACCCCTCCACTTT CASSEWGGGSPLHF
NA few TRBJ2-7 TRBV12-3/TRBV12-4 TGTGCCACAGGGAGAAGCTACGAGCAGTACTTC CATGRSYEQYF
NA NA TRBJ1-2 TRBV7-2 TGTGCCAGCAGCTCAGAAGCGACATTAAGCTACACCTTC CASSSEATLSYTF
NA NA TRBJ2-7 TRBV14 TGTGCCAGCAGCGATAGTGCCTACGAGCAGTACTTC CASSDSAYEQYF
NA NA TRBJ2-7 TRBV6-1 TGTGCCAGCAGGCCGAAGTTGGTTCCCTACGAGCAGTACTTC CASRPKLVPYEQYF
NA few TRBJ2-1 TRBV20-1 TGCAGTGCTAGAGGAAGTCAGCCACTCTCGGAGCAGTTCTTC CSARGSQPLSEQFF
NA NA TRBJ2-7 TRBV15 TGTGCCACCAGCAGGGGACGGCGACAGAGCTCCTACGAGCAGTACTTC CATSRGRRQSSYEQYF
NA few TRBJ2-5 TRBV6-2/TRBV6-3 TGTGCCAGCAGTTACTCGGGCAAAGAGACCCAGTACTTC CASSYSGKETQYF
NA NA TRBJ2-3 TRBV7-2 TGTGCCAGCAGTTACAGGGATGGCACAGATACGCAGTATTTT CASSYRDGTDTQYF
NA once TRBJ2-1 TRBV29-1 TGCAGCGTTGAAGATCGGGCCTATGGGTATGAGCAGTTCTTC CSVEDRAYGYEQFF
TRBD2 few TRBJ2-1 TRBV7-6 TGTGCCAGCAGCTTAGTAGCGGGAGTCGTCTACAATGAGCAGTTCTTC CASSLVAGVVYNEQFF
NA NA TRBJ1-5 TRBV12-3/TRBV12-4 TGTGCCAGCAGTTTAAGGCTAAATCAGCCCCAGCATTTT CASSLRLNQPQHF
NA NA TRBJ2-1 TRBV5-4 TGTGCCAGCAGCTTACTAGCCGTCACCACCTACAATGAGCAGTTCTTC CASSLLAVTTYNEQFF
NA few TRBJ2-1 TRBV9 TGTGCCAGCAGCGTAGAAGATAGCAGTTACAATGAGCAGTTCTTC CASSVEDSSYNEQFF
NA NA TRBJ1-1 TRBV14 TGTGCCAGCAGCCAGGGACGGCGAAATGAAGCTTTCTTT CASSQGRRNEAFF
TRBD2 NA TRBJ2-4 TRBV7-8 TGTGCCAGCAGCATACGACCGGGACTAGCGGGAAGTCCCGCGGACATTCAGTACTTC CASSIRPGLAGSPADIQYF
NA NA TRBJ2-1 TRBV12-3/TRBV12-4 TGTGCCAGCAGTGGGGTGTACAATGAGCAGTTCTTC CASSGVYNEQFF
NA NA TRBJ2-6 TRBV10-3 TGTGCCATCAGTGATTATCTGAATCCTGGGGCCAACGTCCTGACTTTC CAISDYLNPGANVLTF
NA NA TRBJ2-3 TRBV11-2 TGTGCCAGCAGCTTAGAGCAGGGGTCCGATACGCAGTATTTT CASSLEQGSDTQYF
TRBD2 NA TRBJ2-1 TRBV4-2 TGTGCCAGCAGCCAAGTGCGGGAGGGCGGCGGTGAGCAGTTCTTC CASSQVREGGGEQFF
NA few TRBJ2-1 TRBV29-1 TGCAGCGCCCGGGGGGCGGAGGGCCTCGGAGACAATGAGCAGTTCTTC CSARGAEGLGDNEQFF
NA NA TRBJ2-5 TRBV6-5 TGTGCCAGCAGTTCCACACGTGGAGGGACCCAGTACTTC CASSSTRGGTQYF
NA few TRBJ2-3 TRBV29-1 TGCAGCGTTGAACACAGGGCAGATACGCAGTATTTT CSVEHRADTQYF
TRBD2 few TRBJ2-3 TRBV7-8 TGTGCCAGCAGCTTAGATGGACTAGCAACAGATACGCAGTATTTT CASSLDGLATDTQYF
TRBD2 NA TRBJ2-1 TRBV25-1 TGTGCCAGCAGTGGCGGGGGGGCGACCTACAATGAGCAGTTCTTC CASSGGGATYNEQFF
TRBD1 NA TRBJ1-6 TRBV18 TGTGCCAGCTCACCGGAACAGGGGAATTCACCCCTCCACTTT CASSPEQGNSPLHF
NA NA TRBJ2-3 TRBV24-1 TGTGCCACCAGTGATTTGGTTGGGAGGACGGAGTTTAGCACAGATACGCAGTATTTT CATSDLVGRTEFSTDTQYF
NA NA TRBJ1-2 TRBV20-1 TGCAGTGCTAGCAGGGATGATGGCTACACCTTC CSASRDDGYTF
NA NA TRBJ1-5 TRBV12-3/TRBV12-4 TGTGCCAGCAGTTTGTGGCTGGGGGGTAGTCAGCCCCAGCATTTT CASSLWLGGSQPQHF